The clone carrying this T cell receptor (beta chain) was counted a few times. The CDR3 sequence is 14 residues long. The germline V gene has CDR1 MGHRA and CDR2 YSYEKL. V shed 1 base and J shed 15 bases, with 19 bases lying between them. Measured with immunoSEQ multiplex PCR; TCRdb has only the in-frame clones, and not every one. This table has over 250,000 clones, 75% to 90% appearing once. The entry originates in a study of blood T cell repertoires in COVID-19. Sequencing was carried out using peripheral blood. This sequence originates from a woman in her forties or fifties with COVID-19, enrolled during active disease. The rearrangement links TRBV4-1 to TRBJ2-1, with a weak D call TRBD2 (7 bases). DNA for the CDR3: TGCGCCAGCAGCCAAGGGTGGGGGGGCCCCGTTTTGTTCTTC. It specifies CASSQGWGGPVLFF.